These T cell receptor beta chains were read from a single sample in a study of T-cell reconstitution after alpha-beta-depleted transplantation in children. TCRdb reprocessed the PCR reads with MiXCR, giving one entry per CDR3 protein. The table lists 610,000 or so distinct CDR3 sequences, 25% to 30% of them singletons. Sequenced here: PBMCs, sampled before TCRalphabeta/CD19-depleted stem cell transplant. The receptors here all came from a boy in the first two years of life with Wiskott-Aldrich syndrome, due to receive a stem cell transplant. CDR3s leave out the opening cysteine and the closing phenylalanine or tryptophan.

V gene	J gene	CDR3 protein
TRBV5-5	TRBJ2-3	ASKQGPGTDTQY
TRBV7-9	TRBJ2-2	ASSFYGGVAGELF
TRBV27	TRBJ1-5	ASSLTAGAGNQPQH
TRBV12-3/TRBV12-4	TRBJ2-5	ASTGSTETQY
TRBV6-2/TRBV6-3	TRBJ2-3	ASSFLLLGSGKVQY
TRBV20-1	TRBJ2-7	SAPPRGDEHY
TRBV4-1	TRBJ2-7	ASSHWPISYEQY
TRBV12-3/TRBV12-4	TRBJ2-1	ASSNLLVKAGSTIEQF
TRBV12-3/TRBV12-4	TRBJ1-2	ASSIPGGQGYT
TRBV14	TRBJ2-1	ASSQATSGLNEQF
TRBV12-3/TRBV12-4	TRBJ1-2	ASKGQGWGYGYT
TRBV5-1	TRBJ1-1	ASSLNLAENTEAF
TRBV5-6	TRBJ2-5	ASSKVQETQY
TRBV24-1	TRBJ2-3	ATSPGQAADTQY
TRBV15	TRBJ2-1	ATSRLFTSGDYNEQF
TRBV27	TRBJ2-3	ASSLQGLSTDTQY
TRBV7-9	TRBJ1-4	ASQGQGRTNEKLF
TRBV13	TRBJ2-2	ASSLELAGLTGELF
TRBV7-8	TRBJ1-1	ASSFGGPNTEAF
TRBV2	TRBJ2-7	ASSERTRRQGRSQY
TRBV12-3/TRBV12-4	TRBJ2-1	ASSPMRVPEQF
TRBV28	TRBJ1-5	ASSPLGQGVNQPQH
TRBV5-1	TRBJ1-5	ASSPGQGPRN
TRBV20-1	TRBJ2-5	SAREDPKSTQY
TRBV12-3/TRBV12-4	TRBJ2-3	ASSPDRGADTQY
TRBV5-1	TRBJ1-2	ASSVVTRVPNYGYT
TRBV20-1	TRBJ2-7	SASGASWLEQY
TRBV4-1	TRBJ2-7	ASSQVAGHEQY
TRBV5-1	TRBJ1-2	ASSLRARTRTFYGYT
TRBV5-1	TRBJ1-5	ASSLEGHPSNQPQH
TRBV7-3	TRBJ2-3	ASSLRRVSGYTDTQY
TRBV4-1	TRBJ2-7	ASSQYQTSEAYEQY
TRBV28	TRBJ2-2	ASSQARTGYTGELF
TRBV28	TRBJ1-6	ASRGAVNSPLH
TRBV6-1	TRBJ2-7	ASSPTGYGSEQY
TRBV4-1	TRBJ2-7	ASSHGTSGSYEQY
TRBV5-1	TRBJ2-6	ASSPLRGQALSGANVLT
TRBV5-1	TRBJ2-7	ASSSLAGGNYEQY
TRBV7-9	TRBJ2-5	ASSPKGLETQY
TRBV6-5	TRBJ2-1	ASSSALAEYNEQF
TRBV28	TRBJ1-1	ASRDTNTEAF
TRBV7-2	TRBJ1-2	ASSLKGDSVYGYT
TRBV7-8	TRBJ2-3	ASSLAPKLPDTQY